This TCR beta chain was identified in a study of Ad26.COV2.S vaccination and SARS-CoV-2 variants. Background on the study: Doses of Ad26.COV2.S were injected into muscle once or twice, 56 days apart.

Specified treatment: 15 to 20 received Ad26.COV2.S at low or high dose, single or two shots; several received placebo; per-sample allocation not given. Sampling took place 63 days after the first vaccine or placebo injection. The data were produced by immunoSEQ multiplex PCR, yet TCRdb's version contains in-frame clones alone and is incomplete. Among about 410,000 clones listed, 92% were seen once. Trimming pared 7 bases from V and 0 bases from J, leaving 12 bases between. CDR1 is SNHLY and CDR2 is FYNNEI in the germline V gene. The CDR3 has 14 residues. The sequence was collected from a person between 18 and 65 years old who received the Ad26.COV2.S COVID-19 vaccine or a placebo. Material: peripheral blood, obtained in a trial of Ad26.COV2.S vaccine versus placebo. V and J are TRBV2 and TRBJ1-2; possibly TRBD1 for D (6 bases). The DNA for the CDR3 is TGTGCCAGCACCCACAGGGTCCCTAACTATGGCTACACCTTC. Protein: CASTHRVPNYGYTF.